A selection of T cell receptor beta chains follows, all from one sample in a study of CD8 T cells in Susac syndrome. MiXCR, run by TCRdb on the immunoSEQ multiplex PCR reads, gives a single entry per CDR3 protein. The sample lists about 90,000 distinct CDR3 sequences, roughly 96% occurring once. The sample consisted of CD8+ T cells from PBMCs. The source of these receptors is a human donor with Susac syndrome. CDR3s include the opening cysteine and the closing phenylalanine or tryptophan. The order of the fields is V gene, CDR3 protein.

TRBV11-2,CASSLGLDTEAFF
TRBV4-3,CASSQEYRSYEQYF
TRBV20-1,CSARDLAGVNTGELFF
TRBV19,CASSGSSRGNTEAFF
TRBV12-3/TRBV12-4,CASSPEGGRGTYGYTF
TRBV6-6,CASSKPGQGTNQPQHF
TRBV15,CATSRENRDGYTF
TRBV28,CASTHGQGAFESLHF
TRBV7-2,CASERGSADTQYF
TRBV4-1,CASSQPATGNTIYF
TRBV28,CASRSGGEETQYF
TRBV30,CADEGAPNQPQHF
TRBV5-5,CASSLVQRLYQETQYF
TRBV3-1,CASSTGLEETQYF
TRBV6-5,CASSYSSLNTEAFF
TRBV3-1,CASSPRTSMNEQFF
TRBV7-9,CASSLRAGDGANVLTF
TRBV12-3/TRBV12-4,CASSRLGGGETQYF
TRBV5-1,CASSLAASGLSSYEQYF
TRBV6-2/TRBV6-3,CASDGGEFTDTQYF
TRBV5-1,CASSLTGSGAPETQYF
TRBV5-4,CASSSPGNQETQYF
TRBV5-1,CASSLEVGQNTEAFF
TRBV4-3,CASSPGQGGTQYF
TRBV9,CASSLGEVDEQYF
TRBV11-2,CASSLDPGGSPNEQFF
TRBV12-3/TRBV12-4,CASSLGWAYGYTF
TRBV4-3,CASSQHDPGPQHF
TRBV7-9,CASSPSGEKGRKLFF
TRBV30,CAWRTGGQGAYEQYF
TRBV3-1,CASSRGFGGGDTQYF
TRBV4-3,CASSQDQRMNYGYTF
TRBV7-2,CASSLDPERETQYF
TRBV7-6,CASSLSSGTDTQYF
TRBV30,CAWSGTEPNQPQHF
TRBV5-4,CASSLAAGYEQYF
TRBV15,CATRASGVEQYF
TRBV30,CAWSVNEAFF
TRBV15,CATSSRDRENTGELFF
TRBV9,CASSVGQGIGYTF
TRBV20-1,CSARGDLAGSYNEQFF
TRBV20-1,CSSPRLAGTDTQYF
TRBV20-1,CSAGKANTEAFF
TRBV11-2,CASSPEQPNTGELFF
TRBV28,CASRLGEGGNTEAFF
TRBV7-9,CASSSPGSRYEQYF
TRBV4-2,CASSHEYEQYF